The 23 T cell receptor beta chains reported below all come from one sample, sequenced in a study of type 1 regulatory T cells. TCRdb processed the reads anew with MiXCR; each CDR3 protein has one entry. The sample has about 62,000 distinct CDR3 sequences; 60% to 80% are singletons. Antigens of these TCRs are unknown. Material: cultured non-Tr1 T cells, either the whole culture or a sorted T cell fraction (not recorded which). The origin of the receptors is a human donor in good health.

This clonotype qualifies as medium-sized. The rearrangement joins TRBV5-5 to TRBJ2-1; the match to TRBD2 covers 11 bases. Germline lookup yields CDR1 SGHKS and CDR2 YYEKEE (reference sequence). There are 15 residues in the CDR3. Trimming removed 3 bases from V and 10 bases from J; junction bases left unmatched: 9. The CDR3 protein is CASSSDYSGRGEQFF. The CDR3 DNA is TGTGCCAGCAGCTCCGATTATAGCGGGAGGGGCGAGCAGTTCTTC.

The genes are TRBV11-2 and TRBJ1-4, with TRBD1 as a possible D gene (6 bases). CDR1 SGHAT and CDR2 FQNNGV come from the germline V gene. The CDR3 extends over 17 amino acids. Trimming left V 1 base short and J 0 bases short, with 12 bases between. The CDR3 region is CASSLGVGGTTNEKLFF. The CDR3 nucleotides read TGTGCCAGCAGCTTAGGGGTAGGGGGGACAACTAATGAAAAACTGTTTTTT.

The rearrangement links TRBV20-1 to TRBJ2-1; D gene ambiguous. From germline, CDR1 is DFQATT and CDR2 SNEGSKA (reference sequence). With 3 bases removed from V and 10 bases from J, the gap between germline ends came to 16 bases. The CDR3 has 13 amino acids. The CDR3 sequence is CSASTGGIVEQFF. DNA of the CDR3: TGCAGTGCTAGTACTGGCGGAATAGTAGAGCAGTTCTTC.

The rearrangement uses TRBV4-1 and TRBJ1-2; D not resolved. Deletions cut 5 bases from V and 4 bases from J, with 11 bases between. Germline values: CDR1 MGHRA, CDR2 YSYEKL. This CDR3 spans 13 amino acids. CDR3 sequence (DNA): TGCGCCAGCAGCGGTACCTCTGGCTATGGCTACACCTTC. It specifies CASSGTSGYGYTF.

This chain links TRBV12-3 or TRBV12-4 with TRBJ2-1, with 8 bases fitting TRBD2. The CDR3 contains 14 residues. With 6 bases clipped from V and 4 bases from J, the junction kept 5 bases outside the gene matches. CDR3 in amino acids: CASRSGRLYNEQFF. CDR3 coding DNA: TGTGCCAGCAGGAGCGGGAGACTTTACAATGAGCAGTTCTTC.

This rearrangement joins TRBV29-1 to TRBJ1-2, with no clear D. The CDR3 consists of 15 residues. Germline V gives CDR1 SQVTM, CDR2 ANQGSEA. V lost 0 bases and J lost 0, with 11 bases in between. In DNA form, the CDR3 reads TGCAGCGTTGAAGAATTGACACAAGCTAACTATGGCTACACCTTC. Protein: CSVEELTQANYGYTF.

The V gene is TRBV27, the J gene TRBJ1-1; perhaps TRBD1 as D (6 bases). The CDR3 spans 14 residues. Trimming took 7 bases from V and 4 from J, leaving 16 bases between them. Germline CDR1 MNHEY, CDR2 SMNVEV (reference sequence). The CDR3 DNA is TGTGCCAGCAAAATCCAGGGGTTACTCACTGAAGCTTTCTTT. The encoded protein is CASKIQGLLTEAFF.

This clonotype was detected once. As DNA, the CDR3 is TGCGCCAGCAGCTTGGAGTCTCCTAGCACAGATACGCAGTATTTT. This gives the protein CASSLESPSTDTQYF. This chain joins TRBV5-1 and TRBJ2-3, with D unresolved. The CDR3 has 15 amino acids. Per the germline V gene, CDR1 is SGHRS and CDR2 is YFSETQ. V dropped 0 bases and J dropped 0 bases, with 8 bases sitting between them.

The chain combines TRBV9 with TRBJ1-5, with D possibly TRBD1 on 5 matching bases. V was shortened by 0 bases and J by 2 bases, with 9 bases between the two germline ends. This CDR3 spans 15 amino acids. CDR1 and CDR2 from the germline V gene are SGDLS and YYNGEE. The CDR3 protein is CASSVGLGGNQPQHF. The CDR3 DNA sequence: TGTGCCAGCAGCGTAGGGTTGGGGGGCAATCAGCCCCAGCATTTT.

The chain employs TRBV6-2 or TRBV6-3 and TRBJ1-1; D is ambiguous. The CDR3 consists of 13 residues. The V end lost 10 bases, the J end lost 2 bases, and 14 bases lay between the germline ends. CDR1 and CDR2 from the germline V gene are MNHEY and SVGEGT. The CDR3 protein is CAIRITLNTEAFF. Written as DNA, the CDR3 is TGTGCCATAAGGATCACTCTCAACACTGAAGCTTTCTTT.

This rearrangement joins TRBV14 to TRBJ2-3; 7 bases agree with TRBD2. The V gene's germline CDR1 is SGHDN and CDR2 FVKESK. The CDR3 runs to 15 residues. V lost 2 bases to trimming and J lost 4 bases; unmatched junction nucleotides: 6. CDR3 in DNA: TGTGCCAGCAGCCAAATCGGACTAGTTCCAGATACGCAGTATTTT. Protein sequence: CASSQIGLVPDTQYF.

The rearrangement uses TRBV10-1 and TRBJ2-6; D not resolved. Trimming took off 2 bases at V and 16 bases at J, with 12 bases between the two ends. The germline V gene encodes CDR1 WNHNN and CDR2 SYGVQD (reference sequence). The CDR3 contains 12 residues. CDR3 in amino acids: CASSELAPVLTF. The DNA of the CDR3 is TGCGCCAGCAGTGAGCTGGCCCCTGTACTGACTTTC.

This clonotype has a handful of counts. V and J are TRBV3-1 and TRBJ2-3; D may match TRBD1 or TRBD2 (6 bases each). V lost 0 bases to trimming and J lost 2 bases, with 21 bases between them. The length of the CDR3 is 19 residues. CDR1 LGHDT and CDR2 YNNKEL come from the germline V gene (reference sequence). Here the CDR3 reads CASSQEGGRTSYLTDTQYF. For the CDR3, the DNA is TGTGCCAGCAGCCAAGAAGGGGGGAGGACCTCATATCTCACAGATACGCAGTATTTT.

This clonotype is medium-sized in the sample. CDR3 nucleotides: TGTGCCAGCAGTGAACAGGGTCCTGAAGCTTTCTTT. Its protein is CASSEQGPEAFF. The chain links TRBV2 to TRBJ1-1, with D possibly matching TRBD1 (5 bases). The CDR3 totals 12 residues. Germline V CDR1 and CDR2: SNHLY, FYNNEI. With 2 bases removed from V and 6 bases from J, the gap between germline ends came to 7 bases.

J is TRBJ1-6 and V is TRBV4-3; D gene ambiguous. CDR1 is LGHNA, CDR2 YSLEER, per germline. Trimming removed 0 bases at V and 2 bases at J, with 5 bases between. The CDR3 is 15 residues long. The CDR3 DNA sequence: TGCGCCAGCAGCCAAGAGTGGGCCTATAATTCACCCCTCCACTTT. This encodes CASSQEWAYNSPLHF.

This clonotype was detected only once. This chain joins TRBV5-4 and TRBJ1-1; tentative D call: TRBD1 (5 bases). This CDR3 contains 13 residues. V lost 4 bases to trimming and J lost 0 bases, with 7 bases between them. Germline V gene data show CDR1 as SGHNT and CDR2 as YYREEE (reference sequence). The CDR3 here is CASSGQVNTEAFF. The CDR3 DNA sequence: TGTGCCAGCAGCGGACAAGTGAACACTGAAGCTTTCTTT.

This clonotype counts as medium-sized. The chain uses TRBV7-2 and TRBJ2-7; 8 nucleotides agree with TRBD2. The CDR3 covers 15 residues. Germline V gives CDR1 SGHTA, CDR2 FQGNSA. The V gene end was trimmed by 0 bases and the J gene end by 3 bases; junction bases not matched to a gene: 4. The CDR3 is CASSLAGLALYEQYF. CDR3 nucleotides: TGTGCCAGCAGCTTAGCTGGACTAGCCCTCTACGAGCAGTACTTC.

The rearrangement uses TRBV7-2 and TRBJ2-1, with 11 positions matching TRBD1. Germline loops: CDR1 SGHTA, CDR2 FQGNSA. Trimming at V came to 6 bases and at J to 1 base, leaving 2 bases not matched to a gene. The CDR3 totals 15 residues. CDR3 in DNA: TGTGCCAGCAGGGACAGGGGGCCTTCCTACAATGAGCAGTTCTTC. This gives the protein CASRDRGPSYNEQFF.

The J gene is TRBJ1-5, the V gene TRBV5-1; the match to TRBD1 covers 8 bases. The J segment lost 8 bases and the V segment lost 3 bases, leaving 7 bases of the junction unmatched. This CDR3 spans 14 amino acids. Germline values: CDR1 SGHRS, CDR2 YFSETQ. In DNA, the CDR3 is TGCGCCAGCAGCTCCGGACAGGGAAGGGAGCCCCAGCATTTT. Protein product: CASSSGQGREPQHF.

The chain uses TRBV6-1 and TRBJ2-6, with a weak D call TRBD1 (7 bases). Trimming removed 0 bases at V and 0 bases at J, with 18 bases between. Germline V CDR1 and CDR2: MNHNS, SASEGT. The CDR3 loop spans 20 amino acids. The CDR3 nucleotides are TGTGCCAGCAGTGAAGCGCAGGGGGGCTCCGCCGTCTCTGGGGCCAACGTCCTGACTTTC. Translated, it gives CASSEAQGGSAVSGANVLTF.

Ten or more counts support this clonotype. The chain carries TRBV6-5 and TRBJ2-2; 12 bases match TRBD2. The CDR3 runs to 16 residues. Germline V gives CDR1 MNHEY, CDR2 SVGAGI. The V segment lost 3 bases and the J segment 6 bases; nucleotides outside the gene matches: 5. The CDR3 bases are TGTGCCAGCAGTTATCTAACTAGCGGGAGGCCCGGGGAGCTGTTTTTT. Residues: CASSYLTSGRPGELFF.

This clonotype was observed a single time. Without the conserved terminal phenylalanine or tryptophan, this CDR3 likely stems from a read error. V gene TRBV11-3 combines with J gene TRBJ1-1; 7 nucleotides match TRBD1. The germline V gene has CDR1 SGHNT and CDR2 YENEEA. This CDR3 comprises 13 residues. J was trimmed by 3 bases and V by 6 bases; bases with no gene match: 4. CDR3 sequence: CASSSGTDTEAFL. The CDR3 region has the DNA TGTGCCAGCAGTTCCGGGACAGACACTGAAGCTTTCCTT.

The sample holds a few counts of this clonotype. The CDR3 DNA reads as TGCAGTGCTAGAGAAGTTGGGGGGGCGGGTCAGCCCCAGCATTTT. Translating gives CSAREVGGAGQPQHF. This chain joins TRBV20-1 and TRBJ1-5, with D maybe TRBD1 (6 bases). Germline lookup yields CDR1 DFQATT and CDR2 SNEGSKA (reference sequence). The CDR3 is 15 amino acids. Trimming pared 0 bases from V and 6 bases from J, leaving 15 bases between.